This T cell receptor (beta chain) was sequenced in a study of T cell responses to AZD1222 COVID-19 vaccine. Profiled with immunoSEQ multiplex PCR; TCRdb holds only in-frame clones, not every one. The profile covers 150,000 or so clones, with under 90% appearing a single time and 20% to 25% taken by the ten largest. CDR1 SGHRS and CDR2 YFSETQ come from the germline V gene. V lost 2 bases to trimming and J lost 2 bases, with 8 bases between them. The CDR3 totals 14 residues. This clone was detected once. The chain uses TRBV5-1 and TRBJ1-3, with D unresolved. The sequence was obtained from an adult in good health. This material consisted of peripheral blood, taken on day 0 of AZD1222 vaccination. The CDR3 region is CASSFDGTGNTIYF. The CDR3, as DNA: TGCGCCAGCAGCTTTGACGGAACTGGAAACACCATATATTTT.